This section outlines one T cell receptor beta chain sequence together with its context. The antigen this receptor binds is unknown. One base away there is no much larger clone; base qualities are not given. The sample comes from a study of blood T cell repertoires in COVID-19 (dated by TCRdb to about 2020). For the wider study: The collaborator samples originated in the United States, Italy and Spain and spanned the acute and convalescent phases of COVID-19. The samples were drawn from two sources: the first 160 participants of the ongoing ImmuneRACE study, and 1,000 to 1,500 subjects contributed by 6 global collaborators. The repertoires were released in a freely available public database intended as a resource for research on the immune response to SARS-CoV-2. Sample metadata almost always included a de-identified subject ID, COVID-19 status, age in years and sex. The material from the prospective study consisted of cDNA or gDNA derived from T cells, B-cell-depleted T cells, or PBMCs. Where HLA class I and class II types were available, the types were taken from metadata supplied by the sample provider, not from assay-based typing. The dataset comprised deeply sampled blood TCRbeta repertoires from subjects exposed to, actively infected with, or recovered from COVID-19. General findings and caveats noted by the study authors: How much clinical and demographic metadata was included differed by source and by participant, and the metadata was provided uncurated.

Trimming removed 4 bases from V and 2 bases from J, leaving 11 bases between the germline ends. Looking up the germline V gene yields CDR1 SQVTM and CDR2 ANQGSEA. The CDR3 measures 13 amino acids from cysteine to phenylalanine. CDR3 DNA is the only sequence kept; it has 39 bases, read in frame from the first base. TCRbeta CDR3 regions were amplified from genomic DNA by means of the immunoSEQ Assay, a bias-controlled multiplex PCR. The authors processed their data as follows. The number of nucleated cells in each sample was estimated by amplification of reference gene primers within the assay. Sequence reads were collapsed and filtered to measure the absolute abundance of every unique TCRbeta CDR3 rearrangement. For each sample, productive Simpson clonality was calculated by taking the square root of Simpson's diversity index across productive rearrangements. TCRdb took this table from immuneACCESS and kept in-frame rearrangements with V and J called. Such tables lack part of the clones; where checked against another copy, unresolved V genes explain under half of the gap, and the rest is unexplained. V and J calls and clone size are those listed in that table; D and trimming were worked out from the DNA. The sample table records roughly 180,000 clones; roughly 85% of these occur just once. The ten largest clones capture 4.5% to 6.5% of the sample.

Whole blood was collected in K2EDTA tubes by collaborating institutions according to the institutions' own protocols. For TCRbeta analysis, collaborators shipped samples as frozen whole blood, isolated PBMCs, or DNA extracted from either of those sample types. The origin of this receptor is a woman between 25 and 40 years old with acute or convalescent COVID-19. The rearranged chain carries TRBV29-1 and TRBJ1-2; the D gene lacks a confident call. Sequencing was done on a sample of peripheral blood. For the CDR3, the sequence is CSVGSIANYGYTF. The DNA sequence is TGCAGCGTTGGAAGTATAGCAAACTATGGCTACACCTTC.